Below are 4 T cell receptor beta chains sequenced from a single sample in a study of radiation and T cells in renal cell carcinoma. Described time point: blood 4 weeks post-SBRT, at nephrectomy. The treatment here: 15 Gy SBRT to primary tumor, nephrectomy 4 weeks later. Produced via immunoSEQ multiplex PCR; TCRdb's table is partial and in-frame only. The sample carries approximately 170,000 clones, 88% recorded once. The source material was blood, sampled from a patient whose treatment included radiotherapy and nephrectomy. These receptors were obtained from a woman in her 50s with renal cell carcinoma.

V is TRBV10-1 and J is TRBJ2-2; D remains unclear. This CDR3 has 15 residues. The germline CDR1 and CDR2 sequences are WNHNN and SYGVQD (reference sequence). V lost 4 bases to trimming and J lost 4 bases, with 13 bases between them. CDR3 sequence reads: CASSGDTPGTGELFF. CDR3 nucleotides: TGCGCCAGCAGTGGCGATACCCCGGGCACCGGGGAGCTGTTTTTT.

The V gene is TRBV2, the J gene TRBJ2-2, with no clear D. Trimming took off 7 bases at V and 2 bases at J, with 11 bases between the two ends. The germline gives CDR1 SNHLY, CDR2 FYNNEI. The CDR3 runs to 14 residues. The CDR3 reads CASTQTVNTGELFF. The CDR3 nucleotides are TGTGCCAGCACTCAAACGGTAAACACCGGGGAGCTGTTTTTT.

This sequence joins TRBV7-2 and TRBJ2-1; weak D call: TRBD1 (6 bases). V was cut by 5 bases and J by 10 bases, with 18 bases left in between. The CDR3 totals 14 residues. In germline, CDR1 is SGHTA, CDR2 FQGNSA. CDR3 bases: TGTGCCAGCAGCATCCGGGACCCAACAGGGGAGCAGTTCTTC. It yields the protein CASSIRDPTGEQFF.

The V call is TRBV23-1, the J call TRBJ1-6; possible D gene TRBD1, 5 bases. TRBV23-1 has ORF status, its function being uncertain. V lost 2 bases to trimming and J lost 0 bases, with 8 bases between them. CDR3 length: 16 residues. CDR3 in amino acids: CASSQGAGSYNSPLHF. The CDR3 DNA sequence: TGCGCCAGCAGTCAAGGGGCGGGCTCCTATAATTCACCCCTCCACTTT.